The present TCR beta chain was sequenced within a study of shared clonotypes between healthy human individuals. Overall study findings and caveats: In having few donors, the study represented limited genetic and exposure-history diversity.

V was clipped by 3 bases and J by 2 bases; unmatched bases: 3. The CDR3 extends over 17 amino acids. Germline assignment: CDR1 KGHSH and CDR2 LQKENI. The data were produced by immunoSEQ multiplex PCR, yet TCRdb's version contains in-frame clones alone and is incomplete. The sample has about 480,000 clones; about 75% are singletons. Comment on this clone: No antigen is known for it.

V gene TRBV18 combines with J gene TRBJ2-1, with 14 bases lining up with TRBD2. This TCR was sampled from a woman aged 40 to 50 in good health. Some clones in this sample may be carry-over from other donors' samples. Material for sequencing was PBMCs. The DNA of the CDR3 is TGTGCCAGCTCACCTACGACTAGCGGGAGGGCCTACAATGAGCAGTTCTTC. This codes for CASSPTTSGRAYNEQFF.